These 23 T cell receptor beta chains came from one sample sequenced in a study of control samples from healthy donors and cancer patients. Data came from immunoSEQ multiplex PCR; TCRdb stores just in-frame clones and leaves some out. The sample has about 100,000 clones; roughly 87% are singletons. Input material: blood. These TCRs come from a woman aged 50 to 60 in good health.

V and J are TRBV10-3 and TRBJ2-3; TRBD2 is a possible D gene (6 bases). Germline CDR1 and CDR2: ENHRY and SYGVKD. This CDR3 has 13 residues. V lost 8 bases and J lost 0, with 9 bases in between. The DNA of the CDR3 is TGTGCCATCGGGGGGTTCAGCACAGATACGCAGTATTTT. This translates into CAIGGFSTDTQYF.

CDR3 sequence reads: CASSLGGQPNTEAFF. In nucleotides, the CDR3 is TGTGCCAGCAGCTTAGGCGGACAGCCGAACACTGAAGCTTTCTTT. V and J are TRBV11-2 and TRBJ1-1; perhaps TRBD1 as D (6 bases). The CDR3 covers 15 residues. V lost 1 base and J 1 base, leaving 10 bases between the germline ends. Germline assignment: CDR1 SGHAT and CDR2 FQNNGV. Based on the CDR3 plus reference TRBV11-2 and TRBJ1-1, the full variable domain is EAGVAQSPRYKIIEKRQSVAFWCNPISGHATLYWYQQILGQGPKLLIQFQNNGVVDDSQLPKDRFSAERLKGVDSTLKIQPAKLEDSAVYLCASSLGGQPNTEAFFGQGTRLTVV.

This clone showed up many times. The chain links TRBV7-2 to TRBJ2-7, with D possibly matching TRBD2 (6 bases). Trimming removed 5 bases from V and 4 bases from J, with 21 bases in between. CDR1 SGHTA and CDR2 FQGNSA come from the germline V gene. The CDR3 runs 16 residues. The DNA for the CDR3 is TGTGCCAGCAGCCCTGGGGGGATCGGGCCCTCTTACGAGCAGTACGTC. Amino acid sequence: CASSPGGIGPSYEQYV.

This rearrangement joins TRBV11-3 to TRBJ2-1; 15 bases agree with TRBD2. CDR3 size: 16 residues. Germline V gene lookup returns CDR1 SGHNT and CDR2 YENEEA. V dropped 5 bases and J dropped 8; count of bases not matched to a gene: 7. The CDR3: CASSGRTSGRADEQFF. CDR3 nucleotides: TGTGCCAGCAGCGGGCGGACTAGCGGGAGGGCCGATGAGCAGTTCTTC.

Concerning this clone itself: The same CDR3 can be traced to other DNA sequences in this sample. The J gene is TRBJ2-2, the V gene TRBV9, with 7 positions matching TRBD2. The CDR3 runs 12 residues. The germline V gene has CDR1 SGDLS and CDR2 YYNGEE. Trimming cost V 7 bases and J 6 bases; bases outside gene matches: 3. The DNA of the CDR3 is TGTGCCAGCTCGGGGGGAGCCGGGGAGCTGTTTTTT. This translates into CASSGGAGELFF.

This rearrangement joins TRBV5-1 to TRBJ1-1; TRBD1 might be the D (5 bases). Germline assignment: CDR1 SGHRS and CDR2 YFSETQ. The CDR3 consists of 13 residues. V dropped 5 bases and J dropped 4 bases, with 12 bases sitting between them. In DNA form, the CDR3 reads TGCGCCAGCAGGAGGGGTCCGACCACTGAAGCTTTCTTT. The encoded protein is CASRRGPTTEAFF. The full variable domain, with the rest looked up from reference TRBV5-1 and TRBJ1-1, is KAGVTQTPRYLIKTRGQQVTLSCSPISGHRSVSWYQQTPGQGLQFLFEYFSETQRNKGNFPGRFSGRQFSNSRSEMNVSTLELGDSALYLCASRRGPTTEAFFGQGTRLTVV.

The chain recombines TRBV30 with TRBJ2-2; D is uncertain. The CDR3 is made up of 16 amino acids. Germline V gives CDR1 GTSNPN, CDR2 SVGIG (reference sequence). The V gene lost 0 bases and the J gene lost 5 bases, with 16 bases spanning the gap. The CDR3 region is CAWSVRIELGTGELFF. The CDR3 DNA is TGTGCCTGGAGTGTACGGATAGAACTCGGAACCGGGGAGCTGTTTTTT.

This chain connects TRBV18 to TRBJ1-2; D possibly corresponds to TRBD1 (5 bases). Trimming cost V 3 bases and J 2 bases, with 16 bases left between them. CDR3 size: 16 residues. Germline assignment: CDR1 KGHSH and CDR2 LQKENI. DNA for the CDR3: TGTGCCAGCTCACCGACAGACGCTACGAAAAACTATGGCTACACCTTC. It translates to CASSPTDATKNYGYTF.

The chain links TRBV11-1 to TRBJ1-5; tentatively, D is TRBD1 (5 bases). Germline values: CDR1 SGHAT, CDR2 FQDESV (reference sequence). The germline V and J ends were trimmed by 3 bases and 3 bases, with 9 bases remaining between them. The length of the CDR3 is 14 residues. In DNA form, the CDR3 reads TGTGCCAGCAGCTTGGGGGGGACCAATCAGCCCCAGCATTTT. Residues: CASSLGGTNQPQHF.

This clone was seen just once. The CDR3 sequence is CASSRFSFYNEQFF. The CDR3 DNA is TGTGCCAGCAGCCGGTTTAGCTTTTACAATGAGCAGTTCTTC. The rearrangement links TRBV4-2 to TRBJ2-1; D is unresolved. Germline lookup yields CDR1 LGHNA and CDR2 YNFKEQ. The CDR3 is 14 amino acids. The ends were cut back, 4 bases at V and 4 bases at J, with 11 bases in the middle.

A note on this clone: Distinct nucleotide sequences in the sample also encode this CDR3. V gene TRBV18 combines with J gene TRBJ1-1; 8 bases match TRBD1. The length of the CDR3 is 14 residues. Germline values: CDR1 KGHSH, CDR2 LQKENI. V dropped 4 bases and J dropped 5; count of bases not matched to a gene: 6. The CDR3 DNA is TGTGCCAGCTCACTGACAGGGGAGAGAACTGAAGCTTTCTTT. Translation: CASSLTGERTEAFF.

This chain connects TRBV5-1 to TRBJ1-2; TRBD1 aligns across 8 bases. V lost 1 base, J lost 3 bases, and 5 bases stayed unmatched. CDR1 is SGHRS, CDR2 YFSETQ, per germline. The CDR3 runs to 15 residues. This CDR3 is CASSLNTGGDYGYTF. The CDR3 nucleotides are TGCGCCAGCAGCTTGAACACAGGGGGAGACTATGGCTACACCTTC.

V usage is TRBV7-9 and J usage is TRBJ2-7, with no clear D. From germline, CDR1 is SEHNR and CDR2 FQNEAQ (reference sequence). The CDR3 has 14 amino acids. V lost 10 bases to trimming and J lost 0 bases, with 16 bases between them. In nucleotides, the CDR3 is TGTGCCATTACGCAGGACCAAAGCTCCTACGAGCAGTACGTC. Amino acid sequence: CAITQDQSSYEQYV.

With respect to this clone: The junction differs from germline at one of its ends, possibly a read error. This chain connects TRBV18 to TRBJ2-5, with TRBD2 matching 8 bases. In germline, CDR1 is KGHSH, CDR2 LQKENI. The CDR3 is 19 residues long. The CDR3 is CASSLILSSGTRVEEAQYF. As DNA, the CDR3 is TGTGCCAGCTCACTCATACTTTCATCCGGGACTAGGGTGGAAGAGGCCCAGTACTTC. The full variable domain, rest sourced from reference TRBV18 and TRBJ2-5, is NAGVMQNPRHLVRRRGQEARLRCSPMKGHSHVYWYRQLPEEGLKFMVYLQKENIIDESGMPKERFSAEFPKEGPSILRIQQVVRGDSAAYFCASSLILSSGTRVEEAQYFGPGTRLLVL.

The chain combines TRBV19 with TRBJ2-6; maybe TRBD2 (5 bases). The length of the CDR3 is 12 residues. Germline loops: CDR1 LNHDA, CDR2 SQIVND (reference sequence). The CDR3 is CAGSSGANVLTF. DNA of the CDR3: TGTGCGGGGAGCTCTGGGGCCAACGTCCTGACTTTC. Variable domain in full (rest from reference TRBV19 and TRBJ2-6): DGGITQSPKYLFRKEGQNVTLSCEQNLNHDAMYWYRQDPGQGLRLIYYSQIVNDFQKGDIAEGYSVSREKKESFPLTVTSAQKNPTAFYLCAGSSGANVLTFGAGSRLTVL.

The V and J genes are TRBV9 and TRBJ1-1, with a possible D match to TRBD1 (5 bases). Trimming took 3 bases from V and 2 from J, leaving 20 bases between them. The CDR3 spans 17 residues. Germline V gene sequence: CDR1 SGDLS, CDR2 YYNGEE. The CDR3 nucleotides read TGTGCCAGCAGCGCCTCCCCCCTTTGGACAACAAACACTGAAGCTTTCTTT. Translation gives CASSASPLWTTNTEAFF.

The gene calls are TRBV6-5 and TRBJ2-5; 8 nucleotides line up with TRBD2. Per the germline V gene, CDR1 is MNHEY and CDR2 is SVGAGI. The CDR3 loop spans 15 amino acids. Trimming took 6 bases from V and 5 from J; bases not matched to a gene: 11. CDR3 residues: CASRNAGGVRETQYF. Here the CDR3 DNA reads TGTGCCAGCAGAAACGCCGGGGGGGTCCGTGAGACCCAGTACTTC.

The rearrangement links TRBV4-3 to TRBJ1-4; D is perhaps TRBD1 (5 bases). This CDR3 has 16 residues. CDR1 and CDR2 (germline): LGHNA, YSLEER. V lost 1 base and J 2 bases, leaving 11 bases between the germline ends. The CDR3 sequence is CASSQALRGTNEKLFF. CDR3 nucleotides: TGCGCCAGCAGCCAAGCTCTCCGGGGGACTAATGAAAAACTGTTTTTT.

The V gene is TRBV6-1, the J gene TRBJ2-7; the match to TRBD2 covers 12 bases. CDR3 length equals 16 residues. The ends lost 1 base at V and 4 bases at J; junction bases unmatched: 5. Germline V gives CDR1 MNHNS, CDR2 SASEGT. CDR3 coding DNA: TGTGCCAGCAGTGAAGAAATCGGGACTAGCGGGTACGAGCAGTACTTC. This encodes CASSEEIGTSGYEQYF.

The chain uses TRBV3-1 (or the pseudogene TRBV3-2) and TRBJ2-5; D is uncertain. The germline CDR1 and CDR2 sequences are LGHDT and YNNKEL (reference sequence). The V end lost 4 bases, the J end lost 2 bases, and 17 bases lay between the germline ends. The CDR3 is 16 amino acids. The CDR3 loop is CASSPEIWTVQETQYF. The CDR3, as DNA: TGTGCCAGCAGCCCAGAAATATGGACGGTACAAGAGACCCAGTACTTC.

This chain uses TRBV2 with TRBJ1-1; D is unresolved. Trimming took 9 bases from V and 0 from J, leaving 8 bases between them. CDR3 length equals 12 residues. CDR1 is SNHLY and CDR2 is FYNNEI in the germline V gene. DNA for the CDR3: TGTGCCAGGGTCGTAATGAACACTGAAGCTTTCTTT. Its translation is CARVVMNTEAFF.

The chain combines TRBV18 with TRBJ2-2; no clear D gene. This CDR3 region has 14 residues. V gave up 2 bases and J gave up 1 base, with 5 bases separating them. CDR1 KGHSH and CDR2 LQKENI come from the germline V gene. The CDR3 DNA sequence: TGTGCCAGCTCACCAAACAGGAACACCGGGGAGCTGTTTTTT. It yields the protein CASSPNRNTGELFF. Drawing the rest from reference TRBV18 and TRBJ2-2, the complete variable domain is NAGVMQNPRHLVRRRGQEARLRCSPMKGHSHVYWYRQLPEEGLKFMVYLQKENIIDESGMPKERFSAEFPKEGPSILRIQQVVRGDSAAYFCASSPNRNTGELFFGEGSRLTVL.

V is TRBV3-1 (or the pseudogene TRBV3-2) and J is TRBJ1-1; D remains ambiguous. CDR3 size: 13 residues. Trimming removed 0 bases from V and 6 bases from J, with 8 bases in between. Germline CDR1 and CDR2: LGHDT and YNNKEL (reference sequence). CDR3 sequence (DNA): TGTGCCAGCAGCCAAGACGAGGTATCTGAAGCTTTCTTT. Translation: CASSQDEVSEAFF.